The 11 T cell receptor beta chains below come from one sample, sequenced in a study of blood T cell repertoires in COVID-19 (dated by TCRdb to the early 2020s). Libraries were made using the immunoSEQ multiplex PCR assay. TCRdb took this table from immuneACCESS and kept in-frame rearrangements with V and J called. Such tables lack part of the clones; where checked against another copy, unresolved V genes explain under half of the gap, and the rest is unexplained. The table for this sample lists 200,000 to 250,000 clones; over 75% of them were counted only once. The ten largest clones capture 3% to 4% of the sample. Sequenced sample: PBMCs or T cells enriched from blood (not recorded which). Receptors were obtained from a woman aged 25 to 39 who had been exposed to COVID-19.

The chain employs TRBV27 and TRBJ1-2; 7 bases match TRBD1. Germline-derived CDR1 and CDR2 are MNHEY and SMNVEV (reference sequence). V lost 6 bases, J lost 2 bases, and 6 bases stayed unmatched. The CDR3 is 14 amino acids. CDR3: CASSPPGQNYGYTF. The DNA for the CDR3 is TGTGCCAGCAGCCCTCCGGGACAGAACTATGGCTACACCTTC.

The chain couples TRBV6-5 to TRBJ1-3; D unclear. Germline CDR1 and CDR2: MNHEY and SVGAGI. The V and J ends lost 0 bases and 4 bases respectively, with 4 bases between them. The CDR3 runs 13 residues. Written as DNA, the CDR3 is TGTGCCAGCAGTTACTCGGGCGGAAACACCATATATTTT. Translated, it gives CASSYSGGNTIYF.

The chain has TRBV6-5 and TRBJ1-1, with D maybe TRBD1 (6 bases). From germline, CDR1 is MNHEY and CDR2 SVGAGI. V lost 7 bases to trimming and J lost 5 bases, with 14 bases between them. CDR3 length: 13 residues. The CDR3 nucleotides are TGTGCCAGCATGTTCAGGGGATGGACTGAAGCTTTCTTT. Translated: CASMFRGWTEAFF.

The V call is TRBV5-4, the J call TRBJ1-4; the D is unclear. Trimming stripped 0 bases from V and 2 bases from J, with 8 bases between. CDR1 SGHNT and CDR2 YYREEE come from the germline V gene (reference sequence). The CDR3 loop spans 15 amino acids. The CDR3 DNA reads TGTGCCAGCAGCTTGGATGCGGGGACTAATGAAAAACTGTTTTTT. Amino acids: CASSLDAGTNEKLFF.

The chain recombines TRBV19 with TRBJ2-1, with 12 bases matching TRBD2. Looked up from germline, CDR1 is LNHDA and CDR2 is SQIVND (reference sequence). With 1 base clipped from V and 4 bases from J, the junction kept 14 bases outside the gene matches. This CDR3 has 20 residues. In nucleotides, the CDR3 is TGTGCCAGTAGTATAGGGGCTCTAGCGGGAGGGCCATTAGGGTACAATGAGCAGTTCTTC. Its translation is CASSIGALAGGPLGYNEQFF.

J is TRBJ2-1 and V is TRBV27, with 7 bases identical to TRBD2. The trim removed 2 bases at V and 6 bases at J, leaving 4 bases unmatched. This CDR3 is built from 14 residues. Germline V gives CDR1 MNHEY, CDR2 SMNVEV (reference sequence). Here the CDR3 reads CASSLGGGINEQFF. The CDR3 bases are TGTGCCAGCAGTTTAGGGGGAGGGATCAATGAGCAGTTCTTC.

The genes are TRBV5-6 and TRBJ2-1; D may be TRBD2 (5 bases). Trimming shortened V by 2 bases and J by 1 base, and 16 bases separated the two germline ends. The CDR3 has 17 amino acids. Looked up from germline, CDR1 is SGHDT and CDR2 is YYEEEE. The DNA of the CDR3 is TGTGCCAGCAGCTTTGTCCGGGGTGGAGATTCCTACAATGAGCAGTTCTTC. Translating gives CASSFVRGGDSYNEQFF.

V and J are TRBV19 and TRBJ1-5, with D possibly TRBD1 on 5 matching bases. The germline CDR1 and CDR2 sequences are LNHDA and SQIVND (reference sequence). The CDR3 is 15 amino acids. V lost 3 bases and J 7 bases, leaving 16 bases between the germline ends. In nucleotides, the CDR3 is TGTGCCAGTAGTATTAATAGACAGCTGAGGCAGCCCCAGCATTTT. Translated: CASSINRQLRQPQHF.

This chain connects TRBV2 to TRBJ1-2; 9 bases line up with TRBD1. Trimming removed 6 bases from V and 5 bases from J; junction bases left unmatched: 1. CDR3 length equals 12 residues. Germline lookup yields CDR1 SNHLY and CDR2 FYNNEI. CDR3 nucleotides: TGTGCCAGCAGCGGACAGGGGTATGGCTACACCTTC. It yields the protein CASSGQGYGYTF.

V gene TRBV30 combines with J gene TRBJ1-3, with unresolved D. Germline CDR1 and CDR2: GTSNPN and SVGIG (reference sequence). V lost 4 bases, J lost 0 bases, and 10 bases lay in between. The CDR3 is made up of 14 amino acids. In DNA, the CDR3 is TGTGCCTGGATAAATGCGAGCTCTGGAAACACCATATATTTT. It specifies CAWINASSGNTIYF.

V usage is TRBV2 and J usage is TRBJ2-7; no reliable D call. Germline V gene sequence: CDR1 SNHLY, CDR2 FYNNEI. The CDR3 length is 14 residues. V dropped 7 bases and J dropped 3 bases, with 16 bases sitting between them. As DNA, the CDR3 is TGTGCCAGCACCACCGGGTCCTCCTTCTACGAGCAGTACTTC. Its protein is CASTTGSSFYEQYF.